The T cell receptor (beta chain) under discussion was sequenced for a study of human thymus T cells. Study-level points and caveats: Apparent skewing of V and J gene usage characterized both thymic and blood repertoires.

The study used thymus tissue resected during corrective heart surgery. TCRdb's copy holds only in-frame clones and misses some; the assay was immunoSEQ multiplex PCR. The sample has 70,000 to 75,000 clones, 85% to 95% seen once; the top ten hold 0.03% to 0.035%. Germline assignment: CDR1 LGHNA and CDR2 YNFKEQ. The CDR3 extends over 15 amino acids. V was cut by 0 bases and J by 6 bases, with 12 bases left in between. With regard to this clone: Its antigen is unidentified.

The TCR was taken from a girl under three years old with a congenital heart defect but otherwise immunologically healthy. Sequenced sample: thymus tissue. The J gene is TRBJ1-5, the V gene TRBV4-2; D unclear. Here the CDR3 reads CASSQEAGLAQPQHF. DNA for the CDR3: TGTGCCAGCAGCCAAGAAGCTGGGTTGGCTCAGCCCCAGCATTTT.